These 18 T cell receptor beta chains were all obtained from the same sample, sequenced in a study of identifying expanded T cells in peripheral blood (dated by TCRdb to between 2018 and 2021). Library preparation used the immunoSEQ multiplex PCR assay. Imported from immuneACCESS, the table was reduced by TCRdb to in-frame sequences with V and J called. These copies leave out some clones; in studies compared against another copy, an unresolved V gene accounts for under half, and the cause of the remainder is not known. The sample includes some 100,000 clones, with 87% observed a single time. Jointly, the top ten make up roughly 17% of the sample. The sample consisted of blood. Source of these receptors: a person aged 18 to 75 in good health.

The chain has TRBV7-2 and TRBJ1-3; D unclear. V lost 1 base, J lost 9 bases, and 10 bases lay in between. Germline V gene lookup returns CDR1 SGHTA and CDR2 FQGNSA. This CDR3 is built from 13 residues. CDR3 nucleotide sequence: TGTGCCAGCAGCTTAGGGCTTCGGGGCACCATATATTTT. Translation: CASSLGLRGTIYF. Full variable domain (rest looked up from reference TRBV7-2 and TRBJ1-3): GAGVSQSPSNKVTEKGKDVELRCDPISGHTALYWYRQSLGQGLEFLIYFQGNSAPDKSGLPSDRFSAERTGGSVSTLTIQRTQQEDSAVYLCASSLGLRGTIYFGEGSWLTVV.

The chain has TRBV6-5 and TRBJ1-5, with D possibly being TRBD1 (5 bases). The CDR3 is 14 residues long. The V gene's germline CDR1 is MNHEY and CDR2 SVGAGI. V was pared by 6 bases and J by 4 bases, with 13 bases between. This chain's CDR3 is CASRGTTGNQPQHF. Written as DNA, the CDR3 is TGTGCCAGCAGAGGGACTACCGGGAATCAGCCCCAGCATTTT.

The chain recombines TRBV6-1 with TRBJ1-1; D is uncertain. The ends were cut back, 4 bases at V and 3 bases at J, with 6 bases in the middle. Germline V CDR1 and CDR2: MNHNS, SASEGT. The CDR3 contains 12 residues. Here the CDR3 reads CASSGRYTEAFF. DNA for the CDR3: TGTGCCAGCAGTGGGAGGTACACTGAAGCTTTCTTT.

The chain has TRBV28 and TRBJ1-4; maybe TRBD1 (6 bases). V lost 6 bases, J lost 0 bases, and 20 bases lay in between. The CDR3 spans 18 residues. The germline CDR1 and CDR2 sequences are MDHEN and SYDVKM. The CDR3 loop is CASSDAGVVLPTNEKLFF. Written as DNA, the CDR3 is TGTGCCAGCAGCGACGCAGGGGTCGTTTTACCAACTAATGAAAAACTGTTTTTT.

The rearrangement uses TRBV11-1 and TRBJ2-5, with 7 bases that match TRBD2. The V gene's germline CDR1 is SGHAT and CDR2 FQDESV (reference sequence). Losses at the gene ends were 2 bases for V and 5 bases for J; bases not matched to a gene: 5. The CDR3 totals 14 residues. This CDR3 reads CASSLREGMETQYF. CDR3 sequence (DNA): TGTGCCAGCAGCTTAAGGGAGGGGATGGAGACCCAGTACTTC.

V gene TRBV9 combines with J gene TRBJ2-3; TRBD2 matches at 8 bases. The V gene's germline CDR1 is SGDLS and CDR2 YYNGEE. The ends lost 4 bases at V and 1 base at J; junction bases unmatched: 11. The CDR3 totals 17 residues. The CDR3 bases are TGTGCCAGCAGCCCCGAGGGTAGCGGGGCCGGCACAGATACGCAGTATTTT. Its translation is CASSPEGSGAGTDTQYF.

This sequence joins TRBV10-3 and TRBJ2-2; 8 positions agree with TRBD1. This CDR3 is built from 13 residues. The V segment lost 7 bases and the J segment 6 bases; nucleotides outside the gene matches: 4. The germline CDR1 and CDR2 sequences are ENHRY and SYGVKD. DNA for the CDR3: TGTGCCATCAACCGACAGGGGTCCGGGGAGCTGTTTTTT. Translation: CAINRQGSGELFF.

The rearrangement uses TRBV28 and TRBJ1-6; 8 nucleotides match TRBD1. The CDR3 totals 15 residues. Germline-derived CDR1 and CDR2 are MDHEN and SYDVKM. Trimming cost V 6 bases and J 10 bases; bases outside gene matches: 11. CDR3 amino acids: CASSPNGQGRSPLHF. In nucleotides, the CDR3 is TGTGCCAGCAGCCCTAACGGACAGGGAAGATCACCCCTCCACTTT.

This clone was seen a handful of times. For the CDR3, the DNA is TGTGCCAGCAGCCCCGGGATAGATTCACCCCTCCACTTT. Translation gives CASSPGIDSPLHF. The gene calls are TRBV11-2 and TRBJ1-6; no firm D call. From germline, CDR1 is SGHAT and CDR2 FQNNGV. CDR3 length: 13 amino acids. With 5 bases removed from V and 8 bases from J, the gap between germline ends came to 10 bases.

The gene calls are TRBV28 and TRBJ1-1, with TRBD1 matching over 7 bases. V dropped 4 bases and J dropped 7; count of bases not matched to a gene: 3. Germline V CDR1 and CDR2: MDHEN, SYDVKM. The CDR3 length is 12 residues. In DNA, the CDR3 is TGTGCCAGCAGTTCCGACAGGGTTGAAGCTTTCTTT. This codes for CASSSDRVEAFF.

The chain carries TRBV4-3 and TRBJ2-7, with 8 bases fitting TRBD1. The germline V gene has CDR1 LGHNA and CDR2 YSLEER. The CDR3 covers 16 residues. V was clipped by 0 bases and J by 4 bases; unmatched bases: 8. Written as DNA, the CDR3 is TGCGCCAGCAGCCAAGAGCCGGGGACAGGAAATTACGAGCAGTACTTC. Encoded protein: CASSQEPGTGNYEQYF.

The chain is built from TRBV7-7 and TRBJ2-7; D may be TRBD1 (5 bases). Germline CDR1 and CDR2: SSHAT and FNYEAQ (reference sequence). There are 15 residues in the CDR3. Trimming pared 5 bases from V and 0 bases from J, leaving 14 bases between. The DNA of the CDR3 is TGTGCCAGCAGCCCAGGTGCAGGGCCCTCCTACGAGCAGTACTTC. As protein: CASSPGAGPSYEQYF.

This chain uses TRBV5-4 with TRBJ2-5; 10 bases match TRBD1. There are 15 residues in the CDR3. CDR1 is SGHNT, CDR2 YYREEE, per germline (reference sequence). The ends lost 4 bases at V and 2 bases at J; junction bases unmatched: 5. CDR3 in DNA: TGTGCCAGCAGCCGGGGGGGACAGGGGCAAGAGACCCAGTACTTC. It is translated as CASSRGGQGQETQYF.

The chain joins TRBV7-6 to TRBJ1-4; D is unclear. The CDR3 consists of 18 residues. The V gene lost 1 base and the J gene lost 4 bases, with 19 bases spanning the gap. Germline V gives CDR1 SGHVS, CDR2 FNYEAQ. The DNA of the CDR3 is TGTGCCAGCAGCTTAGAAGCCGGTCTGGCAGGTAGTAATGAAAAACTGTTTTTT. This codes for CASSLEAGLAGSNEKLFF.

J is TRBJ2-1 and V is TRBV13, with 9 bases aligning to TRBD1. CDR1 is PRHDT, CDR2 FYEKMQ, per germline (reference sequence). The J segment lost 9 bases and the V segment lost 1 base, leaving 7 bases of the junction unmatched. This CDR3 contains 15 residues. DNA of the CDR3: TGTGCCAGCAGCTTAGTCCGTACAGGGGGCACTGAGCAGTTCTTC. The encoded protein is CASSLVRTGGTEQFF.

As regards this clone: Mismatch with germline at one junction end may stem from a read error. The CDR3 DNA sequence: TGTGCCAGCAGCGGCGACAGGGGGCGAGGGTTCTACGGGCAGTACTTC. It specifies CASSGDRGRGFYGQYF. This chain links TRBV5-4 with TRBJ2-7; 10 bases are a match to TRBD1. Germline assignment: CDR1 SGHNT and CDR2 YYREEE (reference sequence). The CDR3 is 16 amino acids.

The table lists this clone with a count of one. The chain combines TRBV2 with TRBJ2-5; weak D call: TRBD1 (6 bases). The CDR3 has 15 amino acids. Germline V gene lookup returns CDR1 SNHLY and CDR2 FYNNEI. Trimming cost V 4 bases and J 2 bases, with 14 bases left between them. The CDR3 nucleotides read TGTGCCAGCAGTGCTAGCAGGGGTTATCAAGAGACCCAGTACTTC. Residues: CASSASRGYQETQYF.

Here the CDR3 reads CASSFGTDYNEQFF. The CDR3 DNA reads as TGTGCCAGCAGCTTCGGGACAGATTACAATGAGCAGTTCTTC. The V and J genes are TRBV5-6 and TRBJ2-1; 7 bases align to TRBD1. Trimming cost V 2 bases and J 4 bases; bases outside gene matches: 3. This CDR3 contains 14 residues. Per germline, CDR1 SGHDT and CDR2 YYEEEE.